The sequence of this T cell receptor beta chain was determined in a study of blood T cells in healthy people across ages. General study findings and limits: Naive CD4+ cells and diversity were both higher in long-lived donors than in aged donors. In older individuals, TCR beta diversity per million T cells was lower, falling roughly linearly with age.

Donors each provided roughly 10 milliliters of peripheral blood. Losses at the gene ends were 4 bases for V and 8 bases for J; bases not matched to a gene: 9. Per the germline V gene, CDR1 is MNHEY and CDR2 is SMNVEV (reference sequence). The CDR3 contains 15 residues. It was with a sample-barcoded 5' primer and a J-beta primer mix that a second PCR of about 7 to 12 cycles was run. MiXCR, applied by TCRdb to the 5' RACE reads, yields one record per CDR3 protein. The table includes about 1,400,000 distinct CDR3 sequences, 59% detected once. Concerning this clonotype: Its antigen remains unidentified.

V usage is TRBV27 and J usage is TRBJ2-1, with 9 bases that match TRBD2. The sequencing input was blood. The source of this sequence is a man between 18 and 35 years old in good health. This chain's CDR3 is CASSSPSGGSDEQFF. CDR3 coding DNA: TGTGCCAGCAGTTCTCCCAGCGGGGGGTCGGATGAGCAGTTCTTC.